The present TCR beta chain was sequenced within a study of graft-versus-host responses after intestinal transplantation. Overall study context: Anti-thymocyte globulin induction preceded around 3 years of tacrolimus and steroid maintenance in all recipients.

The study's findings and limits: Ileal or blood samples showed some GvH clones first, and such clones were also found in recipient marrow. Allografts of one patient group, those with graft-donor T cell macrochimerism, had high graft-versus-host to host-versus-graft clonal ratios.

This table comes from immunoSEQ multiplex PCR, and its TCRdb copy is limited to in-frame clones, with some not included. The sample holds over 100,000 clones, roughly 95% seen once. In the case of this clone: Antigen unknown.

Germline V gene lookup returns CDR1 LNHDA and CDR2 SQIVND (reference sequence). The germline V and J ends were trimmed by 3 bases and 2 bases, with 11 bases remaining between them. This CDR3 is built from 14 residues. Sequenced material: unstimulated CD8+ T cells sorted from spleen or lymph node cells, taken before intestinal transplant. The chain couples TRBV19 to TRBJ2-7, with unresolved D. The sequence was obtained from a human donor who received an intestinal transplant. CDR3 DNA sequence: TGTGCCAGTAGTATCGTCGAGGAACCCTACGAGCAGTACTTC. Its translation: CASSIVEEPYEQYF.